One and the same sample provided the 10 T cell receptor beta chains below, sequenced in a study of spatial heterogeneity in lung cancer. The time point was: sample taken at primary tumor resection. Whole RNA, which was extracted from tumor, nontumor lung tissue or frozen PBMC, was sequenced without any cell sorting. In TCRdb, the 5' RACE reads were re-called with MiXCR into one record per CDR3 protein. Counted here are approximately 81,000 distinct CDR3 sequences, roughly 12% occurring once; the ten biggest clones make up 4.6%. Sample: PBMCs, taken at surgery. The receptors here all came from a male donor with early-stage non-small cell lung cancer.

This sequence joins TRBV6-5 and TRBJ2-3, with 12 bases aligning to TRBD2. V lost 0 bases, J lost 8 bases, and 12 bases stayed unmatched. Per the germline V gene, CDR1 is MNHEY and CDR2 is SVGAGI. This CDR3 comprises 18 residues. The CDR3, as DNA: TGTGCCAGCAGTTACTCCCCCCCACTAGCGGGGGGTCTGGGTACGCAGTATTTT. Translation gives CASSYSPPLAGGLGTQYF.

This clonotype has more than one count but fewer than ten. The rearrangement links TRBV15 to TRBJ2-7; D is ambiguous. Per germline, CDR1 LNHNV and CDR2 YYDKDF (reference sequence). The CDR3 is made up of 16 amino acids. V shed 0 bases and J shed 3 bases, with 15 bases lying between them. The CDR3 DNA sequence: TGTGCCACCAGCAGAGATAAGGCCGTTACCAACTACGAGCAGTACTTC. Translation: CATSRDKAVTNYEQYF.

In this sample, this clonotype turned up a few times. V gene TRBV12-3 or TRBV12-4 combines with J gene TRBJ1-5, with unresolved D. Trimming removed 1 base from V and 1 base from J, with 5 bases in between. This CDR3 is built from 14 residues. Here the CDR3 DNA reads TGTGCCAGCAGTTTAGAAAGGAGCAATCAGCCCCAGCATTTT. Amino acids: CASSLERSNQPQHF.

The CDR3 nucleotides are TGTGCCAGCAGCCGCGTGGGGGCCTACAATGAGCAGTTCTTC. Amino acid sequence: CASSRVGAYNEQFF. The chain joins TRBV4-2 to TRBJ2-1; D is tentatively TRBD1 or TRBD2 (5 bases each). V was pared by 4 bases and J by 2 bases, with 9 bases between. CDR1 is LGHNA, CDR2 YNFKEQ, per germline. CDR3 length: 14 residues.

The J gene is TRBJ1-4, the V gene TRBV7-3; 10 nucleotides match TRBD1. J lost 2 bases, V lost 5 bases, and 11 bases had no gene match. CDR1 SGHTA and CDR2 FQGTGA come from the germline V gene. There are 18 residues in the CDR3. CDR3 nucleotides: TGTGCCAGCAGCCACCGGGACAGGGGAGTGGGGACTAATGAAAAACTGTTTTTT. This encodes CASSHRDRGVGTNEKLFF.

V gene TRBV7-9 combines with J gene TRBJ2-7; 10 positions agree with TRBD2. CDR1 and CDR2 from the germline V gene are SEHNR and FQNEAQ (reference sequence). The CDR3 totals 15 residues. Trimming at V came to 4 bases and at J to 7 bases, leaving 10 bases not matched to a gene. CDR3 coding DNA: TGTGCCAGCAGCTCCCCCATTTTAGCGGGGGGTGAGCAGTACTTC. Translating it yields CASSSPILAGGEQYF.

V is TRBV20-1 and J is TRBJ1-2; the D gene is possibly TRBD1 (5 bases). Trimming took 0 bases from V and 9 from J, leaving 14 bases between them. Per germline, CDR1 DFQATT and CDR2 SNEGSKA (reference sequence). The CDR3 totals 13 residues. The CDR3 is CSARDLLKGSYTF. CDR3 DNA: TGCAGTGCTAGAGATTTGTTGAAGGGGAGCTACACCTTC.

This clonotype has more than one count but fewer than ten. CDR3 bases: TGTGCCAGCAGATTCCCAGGGGGCGCGGAGACCCAGTACTTC. As protein: CASRFPGGAETQYF. The chain uses TRBV6-6 and TRBJ2-5; TRBD1 aligns across 8 bases. The V and J ends lost 6 bases and 5 bases, in that order; junction bases with no gene match: 8. The CDR3 contains 14 residues. Germline V gives CDR1 MNHNY, CDR2 SVGAGI (reference sequence).

The chain uses TRBV30 and TRBJ2-7, with D possibly being TRBD1 or TRBD2 (5 bases each). CDR1 is GTSNPN, CDR2 SVGIG, per germline (reference sequence). The germline V and J ends were trimmed by 4 bases and 3 bases, with 19 bases remaining between them. CDR3 length equals 15 residues. CDR3 coding DNA: TGTGCCTGGAACCCTCGGGGCGGCTCTCACTACGAGCAGTACTTC. This sequence encodes CAWNPRGGSHYEQYF. The full variable domain, with the rest looked up from reference TRBV30 and TRBJ2-7, is SQTIHQWPATLVQPVGSPLSLECTVEGTSNPNLYWYRQAAGRGLQLLFYSVGIGQISSEVPQNLSASRPQDRQFILSSKKLLLSDSGFYLCAWNPRGGSHYEQYFGPGTRLTVT.

The J gene is TRBJ1-5, the V gene TRBV27, with a possible D match to TRBD1 (6 bases). From germline, CDR1 is MNHEY and CDR2 SMNVEV (reference sequence). This CDR3 has 15 amino acids. The V gene lost 6 bases and the J gene lost 4 bases, with 16 bases spanning the gap. The CDR3 DNA is TGTGCCAGCAGGTTTAAGGGGGGTCCTAATCAGCCCCAGCATTTT. Translation gives CASRFKGGPNQPQHF.